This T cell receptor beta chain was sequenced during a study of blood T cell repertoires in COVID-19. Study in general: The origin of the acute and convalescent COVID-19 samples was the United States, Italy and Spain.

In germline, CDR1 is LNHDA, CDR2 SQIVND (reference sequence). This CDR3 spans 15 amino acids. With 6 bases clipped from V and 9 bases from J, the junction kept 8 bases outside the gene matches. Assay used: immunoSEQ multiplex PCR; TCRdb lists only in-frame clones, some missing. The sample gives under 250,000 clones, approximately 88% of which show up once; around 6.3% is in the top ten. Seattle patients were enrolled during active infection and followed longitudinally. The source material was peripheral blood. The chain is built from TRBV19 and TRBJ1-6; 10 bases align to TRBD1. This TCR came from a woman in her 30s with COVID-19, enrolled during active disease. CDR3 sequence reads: CASRPGQGDFSPLHF. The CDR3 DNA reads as TGTGCCAGTAGACCCGGACAGGGGGATTTTTCACCCCTCCACTTT.